This note documents a single T cell receptor beta chain sequence. Trimming removed 5 bases at V and 0 bases at J, with 4 bases between. The CDR3 consists of 12 residues. CDR1 and CDR2 from the germline V gene are SNHLY and FYNNEI. The method was immunoSEQ multiplex PCR; TCRdb's version includes in-frame clones alone and lacks a portion of them. The sample includes about 45,000 clones, about 96% of them seen just once. This specimen comes from a study of T cell changes during pregnancy in multiple sclerosis. This sequence joins TRBV2 and TRBJ1-1; no reliable D call. The sample in question was peripheral blood, obtained in the second trimester of pregnancy. The receptor was isolated from a female donor with multiple sclerosis, enrolled in a pregnancy study. DNA for the CDR3: TGTGCCAGCAGTTTTATGAACACTGAAGCTTTCTTT. It specifies CASSFMNTEAFF.